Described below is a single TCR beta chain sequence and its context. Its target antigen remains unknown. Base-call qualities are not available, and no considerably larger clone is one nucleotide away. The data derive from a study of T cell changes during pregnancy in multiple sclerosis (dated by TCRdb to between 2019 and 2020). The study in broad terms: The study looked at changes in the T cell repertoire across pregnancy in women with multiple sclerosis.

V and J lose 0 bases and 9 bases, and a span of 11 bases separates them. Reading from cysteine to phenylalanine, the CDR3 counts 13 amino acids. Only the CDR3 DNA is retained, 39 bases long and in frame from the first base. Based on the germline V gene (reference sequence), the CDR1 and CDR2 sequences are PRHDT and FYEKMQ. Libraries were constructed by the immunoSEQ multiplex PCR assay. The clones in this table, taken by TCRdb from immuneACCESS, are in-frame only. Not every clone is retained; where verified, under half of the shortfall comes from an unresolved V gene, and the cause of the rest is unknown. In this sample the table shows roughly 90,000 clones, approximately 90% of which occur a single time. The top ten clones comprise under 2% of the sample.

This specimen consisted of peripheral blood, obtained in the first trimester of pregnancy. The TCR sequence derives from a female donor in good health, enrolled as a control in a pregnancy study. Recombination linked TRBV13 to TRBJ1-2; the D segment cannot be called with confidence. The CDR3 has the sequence CASSLGPARSYTF. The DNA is TGTGCCAGCAGCTTAGGCCCGGCCAGGAGCTACACCTTC.